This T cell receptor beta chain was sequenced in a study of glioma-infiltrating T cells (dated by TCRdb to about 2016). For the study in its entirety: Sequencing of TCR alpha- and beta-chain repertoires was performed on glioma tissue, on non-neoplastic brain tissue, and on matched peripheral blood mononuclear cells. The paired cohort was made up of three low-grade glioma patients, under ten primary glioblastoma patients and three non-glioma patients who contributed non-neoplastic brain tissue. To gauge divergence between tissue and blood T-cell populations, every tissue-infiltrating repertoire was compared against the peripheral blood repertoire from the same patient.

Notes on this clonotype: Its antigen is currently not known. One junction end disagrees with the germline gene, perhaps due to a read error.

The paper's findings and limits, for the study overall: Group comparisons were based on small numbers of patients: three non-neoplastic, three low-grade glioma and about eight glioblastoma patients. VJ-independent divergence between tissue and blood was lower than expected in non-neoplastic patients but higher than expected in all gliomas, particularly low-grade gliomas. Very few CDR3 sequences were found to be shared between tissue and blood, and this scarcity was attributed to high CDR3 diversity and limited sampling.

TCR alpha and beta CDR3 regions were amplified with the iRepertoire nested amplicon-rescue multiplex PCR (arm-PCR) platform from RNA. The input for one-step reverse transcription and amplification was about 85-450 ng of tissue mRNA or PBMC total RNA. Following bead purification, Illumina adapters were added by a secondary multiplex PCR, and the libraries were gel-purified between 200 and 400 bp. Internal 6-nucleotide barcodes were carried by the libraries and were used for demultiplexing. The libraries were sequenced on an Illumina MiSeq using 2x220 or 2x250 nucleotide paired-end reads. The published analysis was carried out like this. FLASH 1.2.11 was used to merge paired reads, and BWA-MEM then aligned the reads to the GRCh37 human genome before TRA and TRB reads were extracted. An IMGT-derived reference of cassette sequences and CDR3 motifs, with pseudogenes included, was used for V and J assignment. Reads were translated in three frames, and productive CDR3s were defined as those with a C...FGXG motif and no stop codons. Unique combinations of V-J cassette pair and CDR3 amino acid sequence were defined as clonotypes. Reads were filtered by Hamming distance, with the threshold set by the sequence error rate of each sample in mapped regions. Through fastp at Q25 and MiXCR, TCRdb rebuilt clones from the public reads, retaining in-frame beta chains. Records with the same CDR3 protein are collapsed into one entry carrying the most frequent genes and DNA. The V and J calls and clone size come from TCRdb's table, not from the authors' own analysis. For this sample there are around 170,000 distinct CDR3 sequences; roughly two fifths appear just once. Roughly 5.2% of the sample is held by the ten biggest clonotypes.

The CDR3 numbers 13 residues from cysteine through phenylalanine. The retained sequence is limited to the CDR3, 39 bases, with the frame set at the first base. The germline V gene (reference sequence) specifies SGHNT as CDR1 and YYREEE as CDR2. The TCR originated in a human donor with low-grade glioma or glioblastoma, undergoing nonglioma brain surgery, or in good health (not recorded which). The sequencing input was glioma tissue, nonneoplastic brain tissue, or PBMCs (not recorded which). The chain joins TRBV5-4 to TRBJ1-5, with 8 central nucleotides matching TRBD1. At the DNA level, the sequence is TGTGCCAGCAGCATAGACAGGGGTCAGCACCAGCATTTT. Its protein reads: CASSIDRGQHQHF. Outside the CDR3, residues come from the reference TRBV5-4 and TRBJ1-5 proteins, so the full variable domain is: ETGVTQSPTHLIKTRGQQVTLRCSSQSGHNTVSWYQQALGQGPQFIFQYYREEENGRGNFPPRFSGLQFPNYSSELNVNALELDDSALYLCASSIDRGQHQHFGDGTRLSIL.